Here is one T cell receptor (beta chain) with its context. Other DNA sequences from this sample encode an identical CDR3 as well. V gave up 4 bases and J gave up 8 bases; unmatched junction bases: 0. This CDR3 comprises 12 residues. Germline loops: CDR1 MNHEY, CDR2 SVGAGI. In the authors' methods: Estimated nucleated cell counts came from reference gene primer amplification. This table comes from immunoSEQ multiplex PCR, and its TCRdb copy is limited to in-frame clones, with some not included. The V and J calls and the clone size are those of that table, but D and trimming were determined from the DNA. This table has about 270,000 clones, 88% appearing once. Participant age was roughly 18 to 100 years, and participants resided in roughly 24 US areas. Cohort 3 recovery required two negative PCRs, clearance, or symptom resolution. The data are from a study of blood T cell repertoires in COVID-19.

Sequenced input: PBMCs or T cells enriched from blood (not recorded which). V gene TRBV6-5 combines with J gene TRBJ1-2; 11 positions match TRBD1. The source is a woman between 25 and 40 years old who had recovered from COVID-19. This CDR3 is CASSWTGGGYTF. CDR3 nucleotide sequence: TGTGCCAGCAGTTGGACAGGGGGCGGCTACACCTTC.